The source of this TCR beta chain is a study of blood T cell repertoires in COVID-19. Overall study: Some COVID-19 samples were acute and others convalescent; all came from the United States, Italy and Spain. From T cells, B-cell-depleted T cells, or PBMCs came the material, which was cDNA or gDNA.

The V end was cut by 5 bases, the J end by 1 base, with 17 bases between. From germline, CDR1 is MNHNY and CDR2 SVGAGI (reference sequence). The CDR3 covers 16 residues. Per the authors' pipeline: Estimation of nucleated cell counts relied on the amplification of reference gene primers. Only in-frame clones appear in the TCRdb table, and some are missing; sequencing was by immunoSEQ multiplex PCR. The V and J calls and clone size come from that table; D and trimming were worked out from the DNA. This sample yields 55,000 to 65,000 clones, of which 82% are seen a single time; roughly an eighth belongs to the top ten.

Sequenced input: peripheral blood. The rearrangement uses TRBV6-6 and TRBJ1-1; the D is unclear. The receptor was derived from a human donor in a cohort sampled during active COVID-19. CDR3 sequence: CASSRSDLDSNTEAFF. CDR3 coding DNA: TGTGCCAGCAGTCGATCAGACCTCGACTCGAACACTGAAGCTTTCTTT.